Described below is a single T cell receptor (beta chain) sequence and its context. The conserved closing phenylalanine or tryptophan is absent in this CDR3, likely reflecting a read error. No DNA is shown, since the ends of the CDR3 on it are uncertain; the CDR3 is the one TCRdb lists. Synthetically made TCR analog templates were put into each PCR as spikes. TCRdb's copy holds only in-frame clones and misses some; the assay was immunoSEQ multiplex PCR. The sample consists of tens of thousands of clones, around 86% of them appearing once. The data were obtained in a study of PD-L1 blockade in urothelial cancer. Study as a whole: Patients with male sex and bladder-origin urothelial cancer accounted for about 85% of the 29 enrolled.

The CDR3 is 13 amino acids in total, end residues counted. Germline V gives CDR1 MNHNS, CDR2 SASEGT. Time point here: peripheral blood 6 weeks after treatment start. The sample was PBMCs, taken around atezolizumab (anti-PD-L1) treatment. The genes are TRBV6-1 and TRBJ1-5. The sequence came from a man in his sixties with urothelial cancer. CDR3 region: CASSEGGGGRTQI.